This T cell receptor (beta chain) is from a study of cytomegalovirus exposure and HLA in healthy donors (TCRdb year 2017). A note on the overall study: An earlier analysis of approximately 640 of the donors reported approximately 300 Gb of sequence data and roughly 110 million unique TCR beta sequences from some 180 million T cells. Besides the first cohort of 666 subjects, a separate validation cohort made up of 120 different subjects was used. HLA typing covered class I and class II loci at four-digit resolution. To decide whether each TCR beta V gene segment behaved as functional or pseudogenic, an earlier analysis of nearly 600 of the donors relied on high-throughput TCR beta sequencing. Alongside the repertoire data, information on donor age, sex, ethnicity and CMV serostatus was compiled. Roughly 290 gigabases of sequencing data and 91 million or so unique TCR sequences made up an early release that covered 500 to 700 HLA-typed donors. The later analysis used no new phenotypic data to find candidate immune exposures, relying instead on TCR beta sequences and their occurrence across donors. The study combined high-throughput TCR immunosequencing, statistical association of individual TCRs with disease status, and machine learning to predict cytomegalovirus infection status. Among the roughly 380 genotyped donors, approximately 76% belonged to the genetic ancestry cluster associated with self-reported Caucasian donors. Every discovery cohort repertoire had been produced on one sequencing platform. A later analysis re-analyzed previously published TCR beta repertoires from approximately 670 donors and added high-resolution HLA genotyping to study TCR occurrence patterns. About five DR-DQ haplotypes were treated as single units for association and clustering because of strong linkage in the cohort. The study was designed to test whether signatures of past pathogen exposure could be identified by cataloging public T cell receptors. The study profiled the T cell repertoires of about 640 subjects by immunosequencing and related them to cytomegalovirus serostatus. The number of donors typed differed by locus, with 629-630 for A, B, C, DRB1 and DQB1, around 560 for DQA1, 606 for DPA1, and around 430 for DPB1. Genome-wide SNP genotypes for about 55% of the roughly 670 donors were used in a later genetic analysis, which treated that subset as a discovery cohort. On average, roughly 200,000 unique TCR beta nucleotide sequences were sequenced per donor among several hundred genotyped donors of the cohort, with about 17% of those sequences being non-productive.

Results and caveats for the whole study, not just this receptor: Seventeen rarely observed V segments, including chromosome 9 orphons, were excluded from the earlier analysis of a few hundred of the donors because counts were too low. Most CMV-associated TCR beta chains appeared to be HLA-restricted in a later analysis, and the HLA associations seemed to be driven largely by CMV exposure. Only TCR beta chains were sequenced in this cohort, and the absence of alpha or paired-chain data limited detectable features. The only immune exposure information available for the cohort was CMV serostatus. V-gene and J-gene trimming of TCR beta chains was associated with a missense DCLRE1C variant in a later genetic analysis, and the association was replicated in an independent cohort. In a later genetic analysis, fewer N-insertions in productive TCRs were reported among donors in an Asian-associated ancestry cluster than the approximately 670-donor mean. In the study, 150 to 200 TCR beta chains were listed as associated with cytomegalovirus. Three of the identified cytomegalovirus-associated TCR beta chains were confirmed in vitro to be specific for cytomegalovirus antigens. Strong co-occurrence of HLA alleles, especially DR and DQ, made assigning TCR associations to individual alleles difficult. According to the authors, the approach could potentially be generalized to other disease states and immunological phenotypes. Compared with equally common non-associated chains, HLA-associated TCR beta chains in a later analysis were more clonally expanded and had lower generation probabilities. In a later analysis, several top co-occurrence clusters were reported to appear linked to parvovirus B19, influenza, CMV and Epstein-Barr virus. The sequencing pipeline was judged likely to have produced a cluster of highly shared sequence variants as a technical artifact. While some public TCRs were present in many individuals, most TCR sequences turned up only very rarely across donors. Correlated functional status among segregating V segments might reflect linkage disequilibrium, but an unknown experimental factor could not be ruled out. The classifier was reported to diagnose cytomegalovirus status with high specificity and sensitivity in both the original and validation cohorts. A further reported finding was that TCR beta sequences accurately predicted the HLA-A and HLA-B alleles for most subjects in the first cohort. Some IMGT-functional V segments, including TRBV6-2 and TRBV6-3, could not be told apart with the 87-base-pair reads, so those segments were excluded. Because HLA typing was unavailable for some donors at each locus, only the typed subset was used in association tests. A later analysis found that TCR association rates varied across HLA loci, with DRB1 alleles showing the most associated TCRs and HLA-C alleles the fewest. Roughly uniform sequencing depth across donors was assumed in presence/absence analyses, although this assumption may not hold. In an earlier analysis of approximately 600 of the donors, most TCR beta V segments were observed in productive rearrangements about 87% or about 30% of the time, broadly matching IMGT annotations. Specific HLA alleles were associated with 18,000 or so TCR beta sequences at a false discovery rate of 0.05 in a later analysis.

There are 14 amino acids in the CDR3, from cysteine to phenylalanine inclusive. The read is trimmed to its CDR3 DNA, 42 bases read in frame from base 1. Unmatched junction bases come to 7, with V trimmed by 5 bases and J by 7 bases. As encoded in the germline V gene, CDR1 is ENHRY while CDR2 is SYGVKD. In total, around 600 healthy bone marrow donors made up the cohort. At the time of sampling, all cohort members were nominally healthy, though unrecorded immune exposures were likely present. The donor was CMV seropositive and belonged to the group of some 290 seropositive cohort members. A peripheral blood sample was collected from each donor, and TCR beta sequencing was performed on peripheral blood mononuclear cells. Genomic DNA was extracted from the blood cell samples with the Qiagen DNeasy Blood Extraction Kit. For this clone: This receptor's antigen is unknown. Per-base qualities were not stored, and no clone one base away is much larger.

The library was built by means of the immunoSEQ multiplex PCR assay. For the multiplex PCR, a mixture combining 60 forward primers for TCR Vbeta segments and 13 reverse primers for TCR Jbeta segments was used. Amplification of the CDR3 region of rearranged TCR beta genes was performed with a multiplex PCR assay on genomic DNA. Amplified TCR beta libraries were sequenced as 87-base-pair reads on the Illumina HiSeq System. On the authors' methods: Across the roughly 640 repertoires, a later analysis counted 80 million or so unique TCR beta chains, approximately 10 million of which were shared by at least two donors. To remove PCR and sequencing errors, raw reads were error-corrected and collapsed into unique sequences using a nearest-neighbor algorithm that merged closely related sequences. V, D and J gene segments were assigned by aligning CDR3 sequences to IMGT reference sequences. For a sequence to be retained, a match of at least six nucleotides to both a V gene segment and a J gene segment was required. Rearrangements were called productive when the CDR3 lacked stop codons and stayed in frame with V and J; all others were non-productive. Following IMGT convention, CDR3 was defined as the stretch from the second conserved V-encoded cysteine to the conserved J-encoded phenylalanine. The earlier analysis of a few hundred of the donors excluded sequences that lacked an unambiguous match to a single V gene segment. In an earlier analysis of 587 of the donors, a V segment was called functional when productive rearrangements were above 56.7%, and segregating when the standard deviation between donors exceeded 5%. A statistical classification framework was built to diagnose cytomegalovirus status from the catalog of TCR beta chain sequences. In a later analysis, TCR nucleotide sequences were compared against IMGT/GENE-DB human TR gene sequences so that V and J genes could be assigned. The TCRdist pipeline was used in a later analysis to assign CDR3 sequences and most-parsimonious VDJ recombination scenarios. In a later analysis, every TCR beta chain was defined by the combination of its CDR3 amino acid sequence and its V-gene family, and reads without a unique V-gene family were dropped. To address suspected cross-contamination and a sequencing artifact, a later analysis removed approximately 600 highly shared, low-generation-probability nucleotide sequences. For each public chain, a later analysis derived a clonal expansion index from normalized ranks of inferred template counts within each repertoire. In a later analysis, generation probabilities were computed using a VDJ recombination model fitted to out-of-frame rearrangements, and the results were checked against IGoR. Hypergeometric tests were used in a later analysis to score TCR-TCR, TCR-HLA and TCR-CMV co-occurrence, with a repertoire-size bias correction applied to the TCR pairs. False discovery rates were estimated in a later analysis by permuting HLA or CMV assignments 20 times. In a later analysis, co-occurring TCRs were grouped using DBSCAN, with TCRdist sequence similarity added in when clustering inside HLA-allele-positive subsets. Co-occurrence clustering excluded repertoires with fewer than 30,000 or more than 120,000 public chains, plus five with anomalous nucleotide sharing. TCRdb obtained this table from immuneACCESS and retained in-frame rearrangements with V and J assigned. These tables miss some clones; where compared with another copy, unresolved V genes account for less than half of the shortfall, and the remainder is unexplained. V and J calls and clone size are copied from that table; D and trimming were computed from the DNA. The sample includes around 76,000 clones, with about 69% observed a single time. The leading ten clones occupy 16% of the sample.

The TCR sequence derives from a woman in her 40s in good health and CMV-seropositive. Sequenced material: PBMCs. This chain joins TRBV10-3 to TRBJ1-5, with 8 bases aligning to TRBD1. The CDR3 is CAISLQGAEQPQHF. The DNA reads TGTGCCATCAGTCTTCAGGGGGCGGAACAGCCCCAGCATTTT.